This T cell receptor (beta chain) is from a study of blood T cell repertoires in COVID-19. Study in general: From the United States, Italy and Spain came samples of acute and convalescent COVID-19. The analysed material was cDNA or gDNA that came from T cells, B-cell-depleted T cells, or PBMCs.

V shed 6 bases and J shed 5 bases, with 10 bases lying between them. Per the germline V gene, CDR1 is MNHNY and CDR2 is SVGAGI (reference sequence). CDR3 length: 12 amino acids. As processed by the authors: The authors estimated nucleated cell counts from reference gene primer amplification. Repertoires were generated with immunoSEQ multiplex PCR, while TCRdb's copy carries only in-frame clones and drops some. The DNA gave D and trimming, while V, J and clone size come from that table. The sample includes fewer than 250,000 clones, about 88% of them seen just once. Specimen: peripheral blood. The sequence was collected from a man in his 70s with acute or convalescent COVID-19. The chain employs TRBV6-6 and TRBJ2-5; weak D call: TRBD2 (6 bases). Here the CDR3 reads CASSGTSETQYF. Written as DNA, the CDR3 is TGTGCCAGCAGCGGGACTTCGGAGACCCAGTACTTC.